This T cell receptor (beta chain) emerged from a study of blood T cell repertoires in COVID-19. At the level of the study: Specimens from acute and convalescent COVID-19 originated in the United States, Italy and Spain.

Authors' analysis steps: Estimated nucleated cell counts came from reference gene primer amplification. Sequencing used immunoSEQ multiplex PCR; TCRdb keeps in-frame clones, though not all of them. The V and J calls and clone size were taken over from that table, and D and trimming were inferred from the DNA. Altogether around 250,000 clones are present, approximately 89% being singletons, with the ten largest covering approximately 10%. From germline, CDR1 is SGHRS and CDR2 YFSETQ. Trimming took 1 base from V and 5 from J; bases not matched to a gene: 5. CDR3 length: 14 residues. The clonotype was recovered from a woman in her 70s with COVID-19, enrolled during active disease. V is TRBV5-1 and J is TRBJ1-1; 7 nucleotides align to TRBD1. The sample comprised peripheral blood. The CDR3 loop is CASSLQGVRTEAFF. CDR3 nucleotide sequence: TGCGCCAGCAGCTTGCAGGGGGTGAGGACTGAAGCTTTCTTT.